This passage covers 20 T cell receptor beta chains from one sample sequenced in a study of blood T cell repertoires in COVID-19. The method was immunoSEQ multiplex PCR; TCRdb's version includes in-frame clones alone and lacks a portion of them. The data contain approximately 200,000 clones, around 89% of them singletons. The specimen sequenced was PBMCs or T cells enriched from blood (not recorded which). All receptors come from a man aged 25-45 years who had recovered from COVID-19.

The chain joins TRBV12-3 or TRBV12-4 to TRBJ2-3; D might be TRBD2 (5 bases). This CDR3 is built from 12 residues. V was cut by 5 bases and J by 9 bases, with 12 bases left in between. The CDR3 loop reads CASSAPGWTQYF. CDR3 bases: TGTGCCAGCAGTGCCCCGGGGTGGACGCAGTATTTT.

The CDR3 coding sequence is TGCGCCAGCAGGCAGACTCGAGGGTCGTATAATTCACCCCTCCACTTT. Translated, it gives CASRQTRGSYNSPLHF. This chain joins TRBV23-1 and TRBJ1-6; D call uncertain. TRBV23-1 is recorded as an ORF, its role being uncertain. CDR3 length: 16 amino acids. Trimming cost V 6 bases and J 4 bases, with 16 bases left between them.

This chain uses TRBV6-2 or TRBV6-3 with TRBJ1-1, with a tentative D call TRBD1 (5 bases). V dropped 5 bases and J dropped 7 bases, with 11 bases sitting between them. The germline V gene encodes CDR1 MNHEY and CDR2 SVGEGT. This CDR3 has 12 residues. DNA for the CDR3: TGTGCCAGCAGTCGAGACAGCCTTGAAGCTTTCTTT. Translating it yields CASSRDSLEAFF.

V usage is TRBV18 and J usage is TRBJ2-1; TRBD1 might be the D (5 bases). The germline V gene has CDR1 KGHSH and CDR2 LQKENI. CDR3 length equals 16 residues. Trimming took off 0 bases at V and 3 bases at J, with 12 bases between the two ends. The CDR3 region is CASSPPSGSDYNEQFF. As DNA, the CDR3 is TGTGCCAGCTCACCACCCTCAGGGTCCGACTACAATGAGCAGTTCTTC.

The chain couples TRBV9 to TRBJ2-3, with D tentatively TRBD1 (5 bases). Trimming shortened V by 1 base and J by 3 bases, and 12 bases separated the two germline ends. Germline CDR1 reads SGDLS; CDR2 reads YYNGEE. The CDR3 spans 15 residues. CDR3 sequence reads: CASSVMARGTDTQYF. DNA for the CDR3: TGTGCCAGCAGCGTAATGGCTAGGGGTACAGATACGCAGTATTTT.

The chain uses TRBV21-1 and TRBJ2-4; TRBD2 was called by the table and not checked on the DNA. TRBV21-1 is a documented pseudogene. This CDR3 has 11 residues. CDR3 protein: CASSRLVIQYF. CDR3 coding DNA: TGTGCCAGCAGCAGACTAGTCATTCAGTACTTC.

This chain links TRBV28 with TRBJ2-7; 7 bases map to TRBD1. The germline CDR1 and CDR2 sequences are MDHEN and SYDVKM. V lost 5 bases and J lost 2; bases outside the gene matches: 6. This CDR3 region has 14 residues. The CDR3 reads CASSPGTDTYEQYF. The CDR3 nucleotides read TGTGCCAGCAGTCCCGGGACAGATACCTACGAGCAGTACTTC.

This clone showed up just a few times. The chain recombines TRBV24-1 with TRBJ1-1; no clear D. V gave up 2 bases and J gave up 5 bases, with 8 bases separating them. The V gene's germline CDR1 is KGHDR and CDR2 SFDVKD. The CDR3 spans 13 residues. CDR3 nucleotides: TGTGCCACCAGTGATTCCCGAGGGACTGAAGCTTTCTTT. This codes for CATSDSRGTEAFF.

The chain carries TRBV29-1 and TRBJ1-1; 7 positions agree with TRBD1. The length of the CDR3 is 14 residues. The V segment lost 7 bases and the J segment 4 bases; nucleotides outside the gene matches: 12. CDR1 is SQVTM, CDR2 ANQGSEA, per germline. The CDR3 region is CSGTTQGSGTEAFF. For the CDR3, the DNA is TGCAGCGGTACCACACAGGGGAGTGGCACTGAAGCTTTCTTT.

V and J are TRBV15 and TRBJ2-2; D is unresolved. The CDR3 spans 15 residues. Trimming pared 0 bases from V and 1 base from J, leaving 6 bases between. Germline V gene data show CDR1 as LNHNV and CDR2 as YYDKDF (reference sequence). CDR3 nucleotides: TGTGCCACCAGCAGAGATAACAGGAACACCGGGGAGCTGTTTTTT. This codes for CATSRDNRNTGELFF.

CDR3 coding DNA: TGTGCCAGCAGCCAAATGGGACAGGGTGTTGAAAAACTGTTTTTT. Translation gives CASSQMGQGVEKLFF. The V call is TRBV14, the J call TRBJ1-4; 9 bases agree with TRBD1. Germline V gives CDR1 SGHDN, CDR2 FVKESK. The CDR3 has 15 residues. V shed 2 bases, J shed 7 bases, and the junction held 5 bases outside the gene matches.

The chain links TRBV29-1 to TRBJ2-1, with TRBD2 identical over 9 bases. The CDR3 is made up of 15 amino acids. Germline assignment: CDR1 SQVTM and CDR2 ANQGSEA. The V gene end was trimmed by 1 base and the J gene end by 3 bases; junction bases not matched to a gene: 4. The CDR3 spells CSVEGRLADYNEQFF. CDR3 bases: TGCAGCGTTGAAGGCCGACTAGCGGACTACAATGAGCAGTTCTTC.

Only a few counts were recorded for this clone. This chain uses TRBV19 with TRBJ2-2, with D possibly matching TRBD1 (5 bases). Germline loops: CDR1 LNHDA, CDR2 SQIVND (reference sequence). There are 15 residues in the CDR3. The V and J ends lost 6 bases and 4 bases respectively, with 15 bases between them. The CDR3 spells CASRSAGSFTGELFF. The CDR3 DNA is TGTGCCAGTAGATCGGCAGGGTCCTTCACCGGGGAGCTGTTTTTT.

The CDR3 loop is CAISPGQQLSGNTIYF. DNA for the CDR3: TGTGCCATCAGTCCGGGACAGCAGCTCTCTGGAAACACCATATATTTT. V and J are TRBV10-3 and TRBJ1-3, with TRBD1 matching 7 bases. Losses at the gene ends were 5 bases for V and 0 bases for J; bases not matched to a gene: 7. In germline, CDR1 is ENHRY, CDR2 SYGVKD. The CDR3 runs to 16 residues.

The chain has TRBV27 and TRBJ1-6; TRBD1 might be the D (5 bases). V was trimmed by 6 bases and J by 7 bases, leaving 16 bases between them. CDR1 MNHEY and CDR2 SMNVEV come from the germline V gene (reference sequence). The CDR3 covers 15 residues. The CDR3 is CASSLIGGGNSPLHF. DNA of the CDR3: TGTGCCAGCAGCTTAATCGGGGGTGGGAATTCACCCCTCCACTTT.

This clone was recorded once. This sequence joins TRBV7-9 and TRBJ1-1; possibly TRBD1 for D (5 bases). V lost 2 bases and J 1 base, leaving 8 bases between the germline ends. The CDR3 is made up of 14 amino acids. Germline assignment: CDR1 SEHNR and CDR2 FQNEAQ (reference sequence). Written as DNA, the CDR3 is TGTGCCAGCAGCTTAAGCCAGGGGAACACTGAAGCTTTCTTT. Translated: CASSLSQGNTEAFF.

The chain carries TRBV4-2 and TRBJ2-4, with D maybe TRBD2 (6 bases). This CDR3 region has 14 residues. The V end was cut by 3 bases, the J end by 10 bases, with 16 bases between. Germline V CDR1 and CDR2: LGHNA, YNFKEQ. The CDR3 loop reads CASSQTRGNWIQYF. For the CDR3, the DNA is TGTGCCAGCAGCCAGACACGGGGGAACTGGATTCAGTACTTC.

This sequence joins TRBV6-5 and TRBJ1-2; possibly TRBD1 for D (6 bases). The germline V gene encodes CDR1 MNHEY and CDR2 SVGAGI. Trimming took 4 bases from V and 2 from J, leaving 11 bases between them. The CDR3 is 14 amino acids. The CDR3 DNA is TGTGCCAGCAGTTCGGTAGACAGGAACTATGGCTACACCTTC. Its translation is CASSSVDRNYGYTF.

V usage is TRBV5-4 and J usage is TRBJ2-5; 7 bases fit TRBD2. There are 14 residues in the CDR3. V was pared by 6 bases and J by 5 bases, with 10 bases of the junction left unmatched. The germline V gene has CDR1 SGHNT and CDR2 YYREEE (reference sequence). CDR3 region: CASNRQRDAETQYF. The CDR3 DNA reads TGTGCCAGCAACAGGCAGCGGGACGCGGAGACCCAGTACTTC.

This chain uses TRBV5-1 with TRBJ2-1, with TRBD2 matching 7 bases. CDR1 and CDR2 from the germline V gene are SGHRS and YFSETQ. This CDR3 has 14 residues. Trimming removed 5 bases from V and 0 bases from J; junction bases left unmatched: 2. CDR3 loop: CASRAGVSYNEQFF. The CDR3 nucleotides are TGCGCCAGCAGGGCGGGAGTCTCCTACAATGAGCAGTTCTTC.